This is a list of T cell receptor beta chains from one sample in a study of T-cell memory formation after mild COVID-19. Each CDR3 protein is one row after TCRdb ran MiXCR on the 5' RACE reads. The sample consists of some 130,000 distinct CDR3 sequences, around 25% of them appearing once. Sequencing was performed on PBMCs or a T cell subset sorted from them (not recorded which). The receptors originated from an adult woman who had mild COVID-19 (a few samples of this study predate the infection). Cell type and time point are not known. Each CDR3 is given with its conserved first and last residue. A D gene is named only where the DNA matches it firmly. Size is omitted from some rows. Given values are once, few, many or a class for expanded clones.

clone size,J gene,D gene,V gene,CDR3 protein,CDR3 DNA
-,TRBJ2-3,-,TRBV10-3,CAISYRESTDTQYF,TGTGCCATCAGTTACAGGGAGAGCACAGATACGCAGTATTTT
few,TRBJ2-7,-,TRBV20-1,CSARADGTYEQYF,TGCAGTGCTAGAGCGGACGGAACCTACGAGCAGTACTTC
few,TRBJ2-7,-,TRBV7-9,CASSPPKGGQILYEQYF,TGTGCCAGCAGCCCACCAAAAGGCGGACAGATCCTATACGAGCAGTACTTC
-,TRBJ2-1,TRBD2,TRBV7-8,CASSSTGGTAGNEQFF,TGTGCCAGCAGCTCCACGGGGGGAACCGCAGGCAATGAGCAGTTCTTC
few,TRBJ2-1,TRBD2,TRBV11-2,CASSSSGTSVFEQFF,TGTGCCAGCAGCTCATCCGGGACTAGCGTTTTTGAGCAGTTCTTC
few,TRBJ1-1,-,TRBV6-5,CASSYSAGGDTEAFF,TGTGCCAGCAGTTACTCGGCGGGGGGGGACACTGAAGCTTTCTTT
-,TRBJ2-5,-,TRBV7-2,CASGGVEETQYF,TGTGCCAGCGGGGGTGTGGAGGAGACCCAGTACTTC
-,TRBJ1-1,-,TRBV16,CASSQNNPNTEAFF,TGTGCCAGCAGCCAAAATAACCCGAACACTGAAGCTTTCTTT
-,TRBJ1-5,-,TRBV7-9,CASSSGRSNQPQHF,TGTGCCAGCAGTTCGGGACGGAGCAATCAGCCCCAGCATTTT
few,TRBJ2-1,TRBD2,TRBV25-1,CASSDGTSGPYYNEQFF,TGTGCCAGCAGTGATGGGACTAGCGGGCCCTACTACAATGAGCAGTTCTTC
-,TRBJ2-1,-,TRBV11-3,CASSFNLGNEQFF,TGTGCCAGCAGCTTTAATTTGGGTAATGAGCAGTTCTTC
once,TRBJ1-1,-,TRBV4-1,CASSHRQNRAGRNTEAFF,TGCGCCAGCAGCCACCGACAGAACCGAGCAGGGAGGAACACTGAAGCTTTCTTT
-,TRBJ2-5,-,TRBV10-3,CAISEGSAQETQYF,TGTGCCATCAGTGAAGGTTCTGCTCAAGAGACCCAGTACTTC
-,TRBJ2-7,-,TRBV12-3/TRBV12-4,CASSSGDTRCEQYF,TGTGCCAGCAGTTCCGGGGACACCCGCTGCGAGCAGTACTTC
few,TRBJ2-5,TRBD2,TRBV6-6,CASSSIAGVETQYF,TGTGCCAGCAGCTCAATAGCGGGAGTGGAGACCCAGTACTTC
-,TRBJ1-1,TRBD1,TRBV18,CASSPPGQGFLPRDTEAFF,TGTGCCAGCTCACCTCCGGGACAGGGTTTTTTGCCAAGAGACACTGAAGCTTTCTTT
-,TRBJ1-2,-,TRBV4-2,CASSQDRGSSNYGYTF,TGTGCCAGCAGCCAAGATCGCGGGTCCTCTAACTATGGCTACACCTTC
few,TRBJ1-1,-,TRBV6-6,CASSYTGDLNTEAFF,TGTGCCAGCAGTTACACGGGGGACTTGAACACTGAAGCTTTCTTT
few,TRBJ1-2,TRBD1,TRBV10-3,CAISDIPDRGFYGYTF,TGTGCCATCAGTGATATTCCGGACAGGGGTTTCTATGGCTACACCTTC
-,TRBJ2-7,-,TRBV6-6,CASGWGSSSYEQYF,TGTGCCAGCGGGTGGGGGTCGAGCTCCTACGAGCAGTACTTC
few,TRBJ2-3,-,TRBV24-1,CATSESGLGTDTQYF,TGTGCCACCAGTGAGTCGGGACTCGGCACAGATACGCAGTATTTT
few,TRBJ2-5,TRBD2,TRBV6-5,CASSYPSGGPGETQYF,TGTGCCAGCAGTTACCCTAGCGGGGGGCCCGGGGAGACCCAGTACTTC